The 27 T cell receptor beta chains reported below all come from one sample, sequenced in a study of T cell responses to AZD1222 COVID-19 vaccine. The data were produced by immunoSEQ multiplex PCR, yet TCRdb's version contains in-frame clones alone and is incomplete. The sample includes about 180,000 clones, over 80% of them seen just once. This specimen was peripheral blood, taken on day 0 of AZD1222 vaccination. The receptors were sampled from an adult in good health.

The CDR3 reads CASGLGDGRDYYGYTF. CDR3 nucleotide sequence: TGTGCTAGTGGTTTGGGGGACGGACGGGATTATTATGGCTACACCTTC. The genes are TRBV12-5 and TRBJ1-2; D possibly corresponds to TRBD1 (5 bases). CDR1 is LGHNT and CDR2 is FRNRAP in the germline V gene. This CDR3 region has 16 residues. V was pared by 1 base and J by 5 bases, with 17 bases between.

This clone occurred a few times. CDR3 sequence (DNA): TGTGCCAGCAGCTTAGGCCGGACTAGCGACCAGAAGGGAGAGACCCAGTACTTC. As protein: CASSLGRTSDQKGETQYF. The chain is built from TRBV13 and TRBJ2-5; 9 bases fit TRBD2. Losses at the gene ends were 0 bases for V and 4 bases for J; bases not matched to a gene: 12. Germline V lookup: CDR1 PRHDT, CDR2 FYEKMQ (reference sequence). The CDR3 sequence is 18 residues long.

The CDR3 coding sequence is TGTGCCAGCAGTTATGGGTCACAGGGGAGTTACGAGCAGTACTTC. Protein: CASSYGSQGSYEQYF. The chain uses TRBV6-5 and TRBJ2-7; 7 bases fit TRBD1. The CDR3 totals 15 residues. V lost 3 bases and J lost 4; bases outside the gene matches: 9. Germline lookup yields CDR1 MNHEY and CDR2 SVGAGI.

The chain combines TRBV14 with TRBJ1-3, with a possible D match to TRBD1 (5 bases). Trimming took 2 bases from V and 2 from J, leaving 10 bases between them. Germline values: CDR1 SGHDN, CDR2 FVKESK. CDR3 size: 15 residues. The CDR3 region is CASSQPRDPGNTIYF. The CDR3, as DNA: TGTGCCAGCAGCCAACCTCGGGACCCTGGAAACACCATATATTTT.

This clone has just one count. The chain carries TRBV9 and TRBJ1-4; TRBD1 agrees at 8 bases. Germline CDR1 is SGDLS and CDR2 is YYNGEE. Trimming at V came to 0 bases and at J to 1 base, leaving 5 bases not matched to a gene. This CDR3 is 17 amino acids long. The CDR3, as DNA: TGTGCCAGCAGCGTAGAGGCAGGGGGCGTAACTAATGAAAAACTGTTTTTT. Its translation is CASSVEAGGVTNEKLFF.

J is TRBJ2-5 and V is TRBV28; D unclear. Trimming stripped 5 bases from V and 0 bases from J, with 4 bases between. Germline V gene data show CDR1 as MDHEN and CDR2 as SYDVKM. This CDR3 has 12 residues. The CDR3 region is CASSPHQETQYF. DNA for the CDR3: TGTGCCAGCAGTCCCCACCAAGAGACCCAGTACTTC. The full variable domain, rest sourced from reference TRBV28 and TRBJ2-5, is DVKVTQSSRYLVKRTGEKVFLECVQDMDHENMFWYRQDPGLGLRLIYFSYDVKMKEKGDIPEGYSVSREKKERFSLILESASTNQTSMYLCASSPHQETQYFGPGTRLLVL.

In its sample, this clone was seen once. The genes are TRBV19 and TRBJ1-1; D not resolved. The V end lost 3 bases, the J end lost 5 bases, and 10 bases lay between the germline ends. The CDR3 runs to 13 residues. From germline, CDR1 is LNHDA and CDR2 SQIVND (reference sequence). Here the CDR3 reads CASSIQGGTEAFF. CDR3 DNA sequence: TGTGCCAGTAGTATTCAAGGTGGAACTGAAGCTTTCTTT.

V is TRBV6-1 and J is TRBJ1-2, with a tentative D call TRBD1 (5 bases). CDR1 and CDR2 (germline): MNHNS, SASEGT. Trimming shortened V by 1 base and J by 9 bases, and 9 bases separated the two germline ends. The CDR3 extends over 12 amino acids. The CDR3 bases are TGTGCCAGCAGTGAAGGGCAGGGAAGCTACACCTTC. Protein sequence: CASSEGQGSYTF.

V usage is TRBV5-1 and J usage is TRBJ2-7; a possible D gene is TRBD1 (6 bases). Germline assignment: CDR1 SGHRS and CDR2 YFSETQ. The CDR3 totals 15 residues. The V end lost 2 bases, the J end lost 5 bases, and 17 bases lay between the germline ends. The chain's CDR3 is CASSFARTEINEQYF. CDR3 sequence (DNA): TGCGCCAGCAGCTTTGCCCGGACAGAAATTAACGAGCAGTACTTC.

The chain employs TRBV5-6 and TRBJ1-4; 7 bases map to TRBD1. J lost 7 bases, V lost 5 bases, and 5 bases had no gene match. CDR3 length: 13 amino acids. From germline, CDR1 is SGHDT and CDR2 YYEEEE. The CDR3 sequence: CASSYGTVEKLFF. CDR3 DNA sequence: TGTGCCAGCAGTTACGGGACAGTTGAAAAACTGTTTTTT.

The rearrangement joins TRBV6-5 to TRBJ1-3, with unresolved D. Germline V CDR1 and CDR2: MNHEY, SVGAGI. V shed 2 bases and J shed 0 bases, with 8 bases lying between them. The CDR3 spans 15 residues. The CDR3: CASSYLPLSGNTIYF. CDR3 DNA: TGTGCCAGCAGTTACCTCCCCCTCTCTGGAAACACCATATATTTT.

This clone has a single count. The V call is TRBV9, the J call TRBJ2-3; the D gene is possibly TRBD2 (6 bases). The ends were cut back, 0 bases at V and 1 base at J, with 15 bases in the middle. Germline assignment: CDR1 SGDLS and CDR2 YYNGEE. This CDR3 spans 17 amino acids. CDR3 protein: CASSVVNLGGGTDTQYF. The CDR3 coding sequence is TGTGCCAGCAGCGTAGTGAATTTGGGGGGAGGCACAGATACGCAGTATTTT. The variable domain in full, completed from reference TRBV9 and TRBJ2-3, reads DSGVTQTPKHLITATGQRVTLRCSPRSGDLSVYWYQQSLDQGLQFLIQYYNGEERAKGNILERFSAQQFPDLHSELNLSSLELGDSALYFCASSVVNLGGGTDTQYFGPGTRLTVL.

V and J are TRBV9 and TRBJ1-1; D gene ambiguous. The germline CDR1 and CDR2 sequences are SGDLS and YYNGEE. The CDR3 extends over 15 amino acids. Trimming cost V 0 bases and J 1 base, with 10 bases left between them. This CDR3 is CASSVAPGGNTEAFF. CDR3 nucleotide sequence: TGTGCCAGCAGCGTAGCCCCGGGAGGGAACACTGAAGCTTTCTTT.

In DNA, the CDR3 is TGTGCCAGCAGCTCTACCTCCGGGTTATCGTACTTC. It encodes CASSSTSGLSYF. The V call is TRBV7-2, the J call TRBJ2-7; D gene unclear. Trimming took off 4 bases at V and 12 bases at J, with 16 bases between the two ends. Per germline, CDR1 SGHTA and CDR2 FQGNSA. The CDR3 runs to 12 residues.

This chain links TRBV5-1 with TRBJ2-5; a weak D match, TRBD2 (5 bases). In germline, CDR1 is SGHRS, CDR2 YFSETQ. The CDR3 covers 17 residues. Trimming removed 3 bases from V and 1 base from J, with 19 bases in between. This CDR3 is CASSSNNKDSIQETQYF. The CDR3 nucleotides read TGCGCCAGCAGCTCGAACAATAAGGACTCCATCCAAGAGACCCAGTACTTC.

CDR3 protein: CASSVGVTSSTDTQYF. In nucleotides, the CDR3 is TGTGCCAGCAGCGTAGGGGTGACTAGCAGCACAGATACGCAGTATTTT. The chain couples TRBV9 to TRBJ2-3; TRBD2 agrees at 7 bases. With 0 bases clipped from V and 0 bases from J, the junction kept 4 bases outside the gene matches. The CDR3 sequence is 16 residues long. Germline CDR1 reads SGDLS; CDR2 reads YYNGEE. The entire variable domain, with the rest obtained from reference TRBV9 and TRBJ2-3, is as follows: DSGVTQTPKHLITATGQRVTLRCSPRSGDLSVYWYQQSLDQGLQFLIQYYNGEERAKGNILERFSAQQFPDLHSELNLSSLELGDSALYFCASSVGVTSSTDTQYFGPGTRLTVL.

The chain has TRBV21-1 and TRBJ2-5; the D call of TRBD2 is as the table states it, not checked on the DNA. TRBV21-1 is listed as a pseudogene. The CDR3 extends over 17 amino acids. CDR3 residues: CASSKDLSGIVMKTQYF. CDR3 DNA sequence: TGTGCCAGCAGCAAAGACCTTAGCGGGATCGTTATGAAGACCCAGTACTTC.

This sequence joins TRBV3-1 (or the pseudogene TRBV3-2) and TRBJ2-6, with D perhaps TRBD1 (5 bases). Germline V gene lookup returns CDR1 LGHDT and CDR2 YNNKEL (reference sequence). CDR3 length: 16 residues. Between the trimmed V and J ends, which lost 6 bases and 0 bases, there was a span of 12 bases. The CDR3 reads CASRPTGYSGANVLTF. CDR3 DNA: TGTGCCAGCAGACCCACAGGTTACTCTGGGGCCAACGTCCTGACTTTC.

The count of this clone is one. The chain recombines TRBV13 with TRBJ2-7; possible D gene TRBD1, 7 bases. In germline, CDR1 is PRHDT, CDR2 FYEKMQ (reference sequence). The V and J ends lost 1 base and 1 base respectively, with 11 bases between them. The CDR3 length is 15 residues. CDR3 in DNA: TGTGCCAGCAGCTTAGTCCAGGGGGGATCCTACGAGCAGTACTTC. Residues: CASSLVQGGSYEQYF.

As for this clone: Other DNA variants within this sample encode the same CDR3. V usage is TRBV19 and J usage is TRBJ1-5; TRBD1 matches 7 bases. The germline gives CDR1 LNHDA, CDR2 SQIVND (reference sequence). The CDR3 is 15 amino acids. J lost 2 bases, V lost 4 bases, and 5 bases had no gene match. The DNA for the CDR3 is TGTGCCAGTAGTACCGGAACAGGGGGCAATCAGCCCCAGCATTTT. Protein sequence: CASSTGTGGNQPQHF.

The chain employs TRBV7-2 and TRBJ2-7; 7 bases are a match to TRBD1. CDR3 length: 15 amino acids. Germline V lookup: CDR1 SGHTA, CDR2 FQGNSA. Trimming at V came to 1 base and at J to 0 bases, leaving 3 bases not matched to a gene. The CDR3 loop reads CASSLVGQSSYEQYF. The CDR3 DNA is TGTGCCAGCAGCTTAGTGGGACAGAGCTCCTACGAGCAGTACTTC.

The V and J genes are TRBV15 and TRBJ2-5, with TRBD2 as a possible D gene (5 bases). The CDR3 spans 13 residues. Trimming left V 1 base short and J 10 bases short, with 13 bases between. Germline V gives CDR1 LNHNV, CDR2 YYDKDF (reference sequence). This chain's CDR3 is CATSRGQFGSQYF. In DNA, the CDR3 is TGTGCCACCAGCAGAGGCCAGTTTGGGAGCCAGTACTTC.

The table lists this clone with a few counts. The CDR3 sequence is CASSFTRDSEAFF. For the CDR3, the DNA is TGTGCCAGTAGTTTCACTCGGGACAGCGAAGCTTTCTTT. The chain employs TRBV19 and TRBJ1-1; 7 positions match TRBD1. Germline V lookup: CDR1 LNHDA, CDR2 SQIVND (reference sequence). The ends lost 5 bases at V and 8 bases at J; junction bases unmatched: 8. This CDR3 region has 13 residues.

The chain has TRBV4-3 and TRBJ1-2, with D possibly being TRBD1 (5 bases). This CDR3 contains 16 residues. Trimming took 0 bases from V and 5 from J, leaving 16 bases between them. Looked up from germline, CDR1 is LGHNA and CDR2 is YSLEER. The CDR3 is CASSQDTTAPFYGYTF. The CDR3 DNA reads TGCGCCAGCAGCCAAGATACGACAGCCCCTTTTTATGGCTACACCTTC.

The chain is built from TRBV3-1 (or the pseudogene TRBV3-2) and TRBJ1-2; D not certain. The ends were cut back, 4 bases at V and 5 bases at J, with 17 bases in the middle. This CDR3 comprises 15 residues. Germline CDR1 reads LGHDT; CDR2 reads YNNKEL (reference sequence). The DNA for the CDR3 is TGTGCCAGCAGCCTCGGGGAGGCAGACCTGTATGGCTACACCTTC. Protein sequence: CASSLGEADLYGYTF.

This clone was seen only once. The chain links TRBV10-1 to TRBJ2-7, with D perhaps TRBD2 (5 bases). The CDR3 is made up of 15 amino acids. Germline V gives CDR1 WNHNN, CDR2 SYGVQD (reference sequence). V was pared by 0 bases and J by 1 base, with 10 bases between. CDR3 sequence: CASSESAQRSYEQYF. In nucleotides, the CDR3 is TGCGCCAGCAGTGAGTCTGCCCAGCGGTCCTACGAGCAGTACTTC.

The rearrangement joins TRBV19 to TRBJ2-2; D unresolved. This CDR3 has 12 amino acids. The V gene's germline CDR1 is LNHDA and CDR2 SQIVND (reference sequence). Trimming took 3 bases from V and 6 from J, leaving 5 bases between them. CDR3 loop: CASSMQAGELFF. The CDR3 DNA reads TGTGCCAGTAGTATGCAAGCCGGGGAGCTGTTTTTT.